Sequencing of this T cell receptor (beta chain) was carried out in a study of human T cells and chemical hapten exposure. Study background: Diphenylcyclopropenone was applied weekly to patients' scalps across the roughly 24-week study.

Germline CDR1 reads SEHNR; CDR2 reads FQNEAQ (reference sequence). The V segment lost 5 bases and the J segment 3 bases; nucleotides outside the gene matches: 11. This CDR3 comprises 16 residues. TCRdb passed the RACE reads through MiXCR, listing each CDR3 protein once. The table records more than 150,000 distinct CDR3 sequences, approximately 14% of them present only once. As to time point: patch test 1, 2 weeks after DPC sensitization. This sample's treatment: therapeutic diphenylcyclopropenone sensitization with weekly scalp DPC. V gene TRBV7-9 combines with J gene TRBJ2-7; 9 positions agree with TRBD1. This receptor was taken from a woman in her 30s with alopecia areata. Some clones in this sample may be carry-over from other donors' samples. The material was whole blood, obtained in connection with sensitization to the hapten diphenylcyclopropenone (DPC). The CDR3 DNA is TGTGCCAGCAGCCGCATAACAGGGGGCGGTAACTACGAGCAGTACTTC. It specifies CASSRITGGGNYEQYF.